Sequencing of this TCR beta chain was carried out in a study of blood T cell repertoires in COVID-19. Turning to the study itself: The United States, Italy and Spain supplied acute and convalescent COVID-19 samples. PBMCs, B-cell-depleted T cells, or T cells provided the cDNA or gDNA that made up the material.

V lost 5 bases and J 8 bases, leaving 12 bases between the germline ends. CDR3 length: 12 residues. CDR1 is MNHEY, CDR2 SVGAGI, per germline. As processed by the authors: For nucleated cells, counts were estimated from reference gene primer amplification. Profiling relied on immunoSEQ multiplex PCR, and the TCRdb table lists in-frame clones only, not all of them. For V, J and clone size, that table is used; D and trimming come from the DNA. The table records about 37,000 clones, 75% to 90% of them present only once. The TCR sequence derives from a woman in her sixties or seventies with acute or convalescent COVID-19. The source material was peripheral blood. The genes are TRBV6-5 and TRBJ1-2, with D uncertain. The CDR3 here is CASSPRPGGYTF. CDR3 bases: TGTGCCAGCAGTCCCAGGCCCGGAGGCTACACCTTC.